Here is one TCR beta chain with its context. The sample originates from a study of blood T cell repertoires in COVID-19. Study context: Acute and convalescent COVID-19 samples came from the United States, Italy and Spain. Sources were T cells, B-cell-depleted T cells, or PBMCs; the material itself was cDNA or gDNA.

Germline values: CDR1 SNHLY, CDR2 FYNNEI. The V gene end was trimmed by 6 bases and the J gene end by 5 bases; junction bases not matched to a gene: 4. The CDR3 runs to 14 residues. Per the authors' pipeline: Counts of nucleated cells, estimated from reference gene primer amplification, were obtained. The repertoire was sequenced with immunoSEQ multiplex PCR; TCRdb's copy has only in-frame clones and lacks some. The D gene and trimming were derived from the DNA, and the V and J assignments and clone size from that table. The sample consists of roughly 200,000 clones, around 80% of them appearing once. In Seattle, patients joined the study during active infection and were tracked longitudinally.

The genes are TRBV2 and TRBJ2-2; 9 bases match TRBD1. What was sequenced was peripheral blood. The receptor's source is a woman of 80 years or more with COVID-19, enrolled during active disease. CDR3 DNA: TGTGCCAGCAGGGGGGACAGGGTAACCGGGGAGCTGTTTTTT. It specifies CASRGDRVTGELFF.